This TCR beta chain emerged from a study of CD8 T cells in Susac syndrome. Random hexamers were used to reverse transcribe an amount of roughly 0.45 to 1 ug RNA. An immunoSEQ multiplex PCR amplified TCR beta CDR3 over 54 Vbeta and 13 Jbeta. Each CDR3 protein is one row after TCRdb ran MiXCR on the immunoSEQ multiplex PCR reads. In the table there are roughly 150,000 distinct CDR3 sequences, 90% to 95% of which are singletons. CDR3 length: 15 amino acids. The V gene end was trimmed by 6 bases and the J gene end by 10 bases; junction bases not matched to a gene: 9. Sequencing of TCR beta was performed on blood CD8+ and CD4+ T cells. The multiple sclerosis controls were treatment-naive patients, and their relapsing-remitting disease was stable or active. It was negative isolation that provided the CD8+ and CD4+ T cells, whereas TEMRA cells were enriched by FACS.

J is TRBJ1-6 and V is TRBV12-3 or TRBV12-4; 10 positions match TRBD1. The TCR originated in a human donor with multiple sclerosis. Specimen: CD8+ T cells from PBMCs. CDR3 DNA sequence: TGTGCCAGCAGGCCCGGGACAGGGGAACACTCACCCCTCCACTTT. Its protein is CASRPGTGEHSPLHF.